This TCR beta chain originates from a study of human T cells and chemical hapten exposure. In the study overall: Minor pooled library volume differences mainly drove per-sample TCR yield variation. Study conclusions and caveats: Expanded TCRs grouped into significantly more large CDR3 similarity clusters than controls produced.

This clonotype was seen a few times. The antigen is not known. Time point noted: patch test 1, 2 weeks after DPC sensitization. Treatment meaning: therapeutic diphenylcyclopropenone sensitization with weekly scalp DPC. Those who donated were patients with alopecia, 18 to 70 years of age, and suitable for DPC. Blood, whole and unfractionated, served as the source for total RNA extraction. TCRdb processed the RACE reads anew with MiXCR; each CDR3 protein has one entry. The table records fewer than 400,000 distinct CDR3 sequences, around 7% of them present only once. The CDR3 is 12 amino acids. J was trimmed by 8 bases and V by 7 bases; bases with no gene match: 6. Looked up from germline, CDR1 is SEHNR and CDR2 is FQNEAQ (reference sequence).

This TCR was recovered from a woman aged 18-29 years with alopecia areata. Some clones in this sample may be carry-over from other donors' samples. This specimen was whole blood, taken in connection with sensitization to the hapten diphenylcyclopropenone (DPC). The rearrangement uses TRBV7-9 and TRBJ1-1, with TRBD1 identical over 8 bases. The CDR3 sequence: CASTLGQGEAFF. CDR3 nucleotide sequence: TGTGCCAGCACCCTAGGACAGGGAGAAGCTTTCTTT.